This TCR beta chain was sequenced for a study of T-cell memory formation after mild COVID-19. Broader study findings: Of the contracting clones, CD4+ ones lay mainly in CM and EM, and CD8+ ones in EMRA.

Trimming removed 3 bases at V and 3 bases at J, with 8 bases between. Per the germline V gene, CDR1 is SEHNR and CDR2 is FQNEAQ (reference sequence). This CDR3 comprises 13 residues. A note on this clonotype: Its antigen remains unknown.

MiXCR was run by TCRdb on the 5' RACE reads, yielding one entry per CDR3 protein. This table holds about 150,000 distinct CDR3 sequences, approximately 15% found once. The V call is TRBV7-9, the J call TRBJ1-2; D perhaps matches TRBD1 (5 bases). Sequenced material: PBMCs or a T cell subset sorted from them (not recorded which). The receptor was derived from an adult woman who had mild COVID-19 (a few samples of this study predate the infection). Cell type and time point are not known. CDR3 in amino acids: CASSLGGYYGYTF. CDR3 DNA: TGTGCCAGCAGCTTGGGGGGATACTATGGCTACACCTTC.